This T cell receptor (beta chain) derives from a study of T cells in Graves' hyperthyroidism and ophthalmopathy. Amplification yielded TCR beta CDR3 regions, with RNA transcripts as the source. The TCR CDR3 was amplified in a first-round RT-PCR using the HTBI primer set. From the multiplex PCR reads, TCRdb called clonotypes with MiXCR, one entry per CDR3 protein. The sample lists around 200,000 distinct CDR3 sequences; about 17% were seen once. Study findings and constraints: Most clonotypes expanded in thyroid above 0.001 were likewise present in blood.

This clonotype was found a few times. The target antigen is unknown. The receptor comes from a man in his forties with Graves' hyperthyroidism. The sequencing sample was made of blood.

The CDR3: CASSLRGELFNQPQHF. CDR3 DNA sequence: TGTGCCAGCAGTTTAAGGGGGGAACTATTCAATCAGCCCCAGCATTTT. The chain carries TRBV12-3 or TRBV12-4 and TRBJ1-5; possible D gene TRBD1, 6 bases. The CDR3 loop spans 16 amino acids. V was pared by 2 bases and J by 3 bases, with 14 bases between.